This T cell receptor beta chain is drawn from a study of T cells after yellow fever vaccination. This clonotype was observed a few times. MiXCR, run by TCRdb on the 5' RACE reads, gives a single entry per CDR3 protein. Altogether some 390,000 distinct CDR3 sequences are present, more than 5.5% being singletons, with the ten largest covering about 15%. The starting material was PBMCs, obtained 5 days after the yellow fever booster vaccination. The TCR sequence derives from a man aged 30 to 39 who received the YFV17D yellow fever vaccine.

CDR3 DNA sequence: TGCAGCGTTGTTGGGACAGGGCACTACAATGAGCAGTTCTTC. Translation: CSVVGTGHYNEQFF. The chain recombines TRBV29-1 with TRBJ2-1, with TRBD1 matching over 9 bases. The germline V gene has CDR1 SQVTM and CDR2 ANQGSEA. The CDR3 contains 14 residues. The ends lost 4 bases at V and 3 bases at J; junction bases unmatched: 4.